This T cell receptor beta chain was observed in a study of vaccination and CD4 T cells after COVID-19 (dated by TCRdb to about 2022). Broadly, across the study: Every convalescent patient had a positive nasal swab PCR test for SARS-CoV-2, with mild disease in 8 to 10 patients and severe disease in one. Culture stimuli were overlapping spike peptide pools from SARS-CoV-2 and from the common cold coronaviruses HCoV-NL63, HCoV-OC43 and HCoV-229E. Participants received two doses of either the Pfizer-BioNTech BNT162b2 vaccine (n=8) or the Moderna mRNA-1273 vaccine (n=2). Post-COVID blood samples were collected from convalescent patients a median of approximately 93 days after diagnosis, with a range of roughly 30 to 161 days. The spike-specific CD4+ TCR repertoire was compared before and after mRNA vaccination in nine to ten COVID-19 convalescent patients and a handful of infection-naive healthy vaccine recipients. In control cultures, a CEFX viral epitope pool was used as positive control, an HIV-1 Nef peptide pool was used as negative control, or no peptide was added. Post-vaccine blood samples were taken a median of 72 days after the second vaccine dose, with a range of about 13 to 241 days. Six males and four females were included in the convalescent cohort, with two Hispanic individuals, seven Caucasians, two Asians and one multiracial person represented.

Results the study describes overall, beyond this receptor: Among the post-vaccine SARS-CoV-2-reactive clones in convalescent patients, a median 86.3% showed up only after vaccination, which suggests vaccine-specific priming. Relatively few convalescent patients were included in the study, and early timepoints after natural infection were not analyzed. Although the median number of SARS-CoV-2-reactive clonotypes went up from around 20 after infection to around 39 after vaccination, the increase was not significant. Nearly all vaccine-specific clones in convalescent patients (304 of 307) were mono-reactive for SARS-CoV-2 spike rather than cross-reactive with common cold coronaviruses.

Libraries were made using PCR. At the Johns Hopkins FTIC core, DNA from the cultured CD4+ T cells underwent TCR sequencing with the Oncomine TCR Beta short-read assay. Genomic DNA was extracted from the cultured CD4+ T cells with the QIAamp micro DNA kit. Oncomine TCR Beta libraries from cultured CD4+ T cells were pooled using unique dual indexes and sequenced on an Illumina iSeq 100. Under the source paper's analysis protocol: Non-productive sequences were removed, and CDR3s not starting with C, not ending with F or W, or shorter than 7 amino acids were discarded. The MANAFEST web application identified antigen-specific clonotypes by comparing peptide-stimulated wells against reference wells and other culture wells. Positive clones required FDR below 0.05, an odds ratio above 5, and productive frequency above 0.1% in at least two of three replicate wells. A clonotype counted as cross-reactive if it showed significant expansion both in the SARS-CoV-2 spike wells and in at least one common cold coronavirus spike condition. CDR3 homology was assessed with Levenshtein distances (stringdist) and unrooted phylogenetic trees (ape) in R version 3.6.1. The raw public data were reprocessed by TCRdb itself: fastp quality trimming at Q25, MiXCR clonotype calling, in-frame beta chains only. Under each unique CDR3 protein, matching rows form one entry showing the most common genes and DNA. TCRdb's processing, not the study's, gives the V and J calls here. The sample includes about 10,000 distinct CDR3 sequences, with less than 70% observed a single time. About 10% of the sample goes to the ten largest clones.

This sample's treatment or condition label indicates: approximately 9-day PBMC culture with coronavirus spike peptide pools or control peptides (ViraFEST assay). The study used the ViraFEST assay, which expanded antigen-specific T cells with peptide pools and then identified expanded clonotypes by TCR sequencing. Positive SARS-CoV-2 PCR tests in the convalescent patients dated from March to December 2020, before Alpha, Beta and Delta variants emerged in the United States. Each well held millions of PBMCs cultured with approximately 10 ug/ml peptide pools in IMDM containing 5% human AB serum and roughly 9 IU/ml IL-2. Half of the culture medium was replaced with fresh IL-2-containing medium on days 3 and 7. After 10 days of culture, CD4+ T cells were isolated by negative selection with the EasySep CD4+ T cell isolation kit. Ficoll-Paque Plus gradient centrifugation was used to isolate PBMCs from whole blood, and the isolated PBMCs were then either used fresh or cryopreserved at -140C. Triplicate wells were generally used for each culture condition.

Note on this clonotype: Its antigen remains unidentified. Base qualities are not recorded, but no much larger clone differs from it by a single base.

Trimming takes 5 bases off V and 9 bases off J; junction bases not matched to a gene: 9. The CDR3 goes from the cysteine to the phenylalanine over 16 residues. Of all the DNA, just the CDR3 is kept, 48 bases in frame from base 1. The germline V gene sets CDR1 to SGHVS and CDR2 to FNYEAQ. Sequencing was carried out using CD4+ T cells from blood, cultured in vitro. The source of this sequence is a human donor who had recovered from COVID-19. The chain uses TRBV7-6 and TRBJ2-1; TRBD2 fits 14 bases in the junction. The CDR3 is CASSARLAGGPGEQFF. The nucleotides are TGTGCCAGCAGCGCCCGACTAGCGGGAGGGCCGGGTGAGCAGTTCTTC.